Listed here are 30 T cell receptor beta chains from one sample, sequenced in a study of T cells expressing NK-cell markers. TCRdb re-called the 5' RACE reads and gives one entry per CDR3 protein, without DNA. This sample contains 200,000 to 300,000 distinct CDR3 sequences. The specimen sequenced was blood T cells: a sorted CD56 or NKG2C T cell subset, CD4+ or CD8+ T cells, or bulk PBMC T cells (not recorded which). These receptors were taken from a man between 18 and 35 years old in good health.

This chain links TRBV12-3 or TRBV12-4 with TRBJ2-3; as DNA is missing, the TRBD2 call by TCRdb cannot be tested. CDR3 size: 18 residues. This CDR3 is CASKRLGTSGSSTDTQYF.

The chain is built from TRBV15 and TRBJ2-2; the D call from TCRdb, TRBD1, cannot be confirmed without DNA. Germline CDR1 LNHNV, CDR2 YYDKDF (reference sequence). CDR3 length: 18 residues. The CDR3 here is CATSRDGWETGGFGELFF.

CDR3 sequence: CSVDTLLAGVFRNEQFF. This chain joins TRBV29-1 and TRBJ2-1; as DNA is missing, the TRBD2 call by TCRdb cannot be tested. CDR1 is SQVTM, CDR2 ANQGSEA, per germline. The CDR3 sequence is 17 residues long.

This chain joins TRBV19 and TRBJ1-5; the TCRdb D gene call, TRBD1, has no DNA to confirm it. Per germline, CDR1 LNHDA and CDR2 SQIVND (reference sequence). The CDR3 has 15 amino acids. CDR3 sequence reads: CASSIGTESYQPQHF.

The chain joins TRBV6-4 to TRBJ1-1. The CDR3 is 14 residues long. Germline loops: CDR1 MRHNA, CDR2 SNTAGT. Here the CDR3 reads CASSESPRNTEAFF.

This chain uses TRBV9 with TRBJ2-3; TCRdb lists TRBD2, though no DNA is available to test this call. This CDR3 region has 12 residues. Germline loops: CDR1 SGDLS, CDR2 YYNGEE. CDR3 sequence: CASSVRDYAQYF.

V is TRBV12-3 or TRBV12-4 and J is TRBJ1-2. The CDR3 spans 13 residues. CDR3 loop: CASSLRQRYGYTF.

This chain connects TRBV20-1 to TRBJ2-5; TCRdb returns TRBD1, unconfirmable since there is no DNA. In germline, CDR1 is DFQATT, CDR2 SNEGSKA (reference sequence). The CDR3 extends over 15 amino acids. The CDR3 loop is CSATPPTAGKETQYF.

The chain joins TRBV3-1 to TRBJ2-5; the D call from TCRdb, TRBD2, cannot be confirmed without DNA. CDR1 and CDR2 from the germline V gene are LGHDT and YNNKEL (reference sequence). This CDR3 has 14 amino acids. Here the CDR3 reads CASNRIAGQETQYF.

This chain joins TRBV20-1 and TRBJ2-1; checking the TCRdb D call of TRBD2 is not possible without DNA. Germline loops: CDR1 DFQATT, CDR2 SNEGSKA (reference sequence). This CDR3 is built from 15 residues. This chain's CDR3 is CSAPKLAGVNNEQFF.

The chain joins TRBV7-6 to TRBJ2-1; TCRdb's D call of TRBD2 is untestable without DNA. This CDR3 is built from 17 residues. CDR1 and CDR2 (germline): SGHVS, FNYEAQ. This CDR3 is CASSSRLAGGPWDEQFF.

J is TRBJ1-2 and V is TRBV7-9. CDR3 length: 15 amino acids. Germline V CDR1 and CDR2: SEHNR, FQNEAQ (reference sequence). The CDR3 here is CASSLMGITNYGYTF.

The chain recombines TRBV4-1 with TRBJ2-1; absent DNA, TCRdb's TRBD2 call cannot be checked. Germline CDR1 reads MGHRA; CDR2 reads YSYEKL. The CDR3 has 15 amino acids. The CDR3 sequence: CASSQDPAAEREQFF.

The CDR3 loop reads CASSKGVGASAYNEQFF. The V call is TRBV12-3 or TRBV12-4, the J call TRBJ2-1; TCRdb's D call of TRBD1 is untestable without DNA. There are 17 residues in the CDR3.

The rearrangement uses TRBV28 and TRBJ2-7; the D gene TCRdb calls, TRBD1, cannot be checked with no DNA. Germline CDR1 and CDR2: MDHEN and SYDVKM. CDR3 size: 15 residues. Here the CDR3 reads CASSGTGTGEYEQYF.

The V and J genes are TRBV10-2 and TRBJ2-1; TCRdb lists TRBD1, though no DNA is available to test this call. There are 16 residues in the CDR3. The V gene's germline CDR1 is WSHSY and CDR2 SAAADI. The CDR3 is CASSDGGGFAYNEQFF.

CDR3 sequence reads: CASSVGSLAFGGELFF. The chain links TRBV9 to TRBJ2-2. The CDR3 is made up of 16 amino acids. Germline assignment: CDR1 SGDLS and CDR2 YYNGEE.

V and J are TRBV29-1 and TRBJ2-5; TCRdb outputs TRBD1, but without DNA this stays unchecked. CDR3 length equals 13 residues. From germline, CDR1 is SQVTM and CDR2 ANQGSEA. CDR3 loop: CSVTGLFQETQYF.

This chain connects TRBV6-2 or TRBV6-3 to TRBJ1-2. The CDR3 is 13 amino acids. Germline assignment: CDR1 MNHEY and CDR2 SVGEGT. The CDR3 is CASSPQGIYGYTF.

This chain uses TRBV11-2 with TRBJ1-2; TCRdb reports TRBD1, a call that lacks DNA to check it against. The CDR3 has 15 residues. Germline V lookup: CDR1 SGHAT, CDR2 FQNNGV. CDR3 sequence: CASSPLMAPSKGYTF.

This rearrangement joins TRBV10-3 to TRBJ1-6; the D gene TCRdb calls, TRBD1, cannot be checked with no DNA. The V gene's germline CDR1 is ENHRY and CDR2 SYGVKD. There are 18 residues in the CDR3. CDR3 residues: CAISEVRPGSSYNSPLHF.

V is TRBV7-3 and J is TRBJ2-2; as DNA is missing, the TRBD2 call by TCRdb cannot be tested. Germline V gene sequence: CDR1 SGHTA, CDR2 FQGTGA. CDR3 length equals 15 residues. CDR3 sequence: CASSLMGLNTGELFF.

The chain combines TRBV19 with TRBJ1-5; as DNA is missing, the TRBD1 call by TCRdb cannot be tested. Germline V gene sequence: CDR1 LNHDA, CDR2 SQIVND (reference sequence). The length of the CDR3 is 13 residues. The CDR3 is CASSPDRVQPQHF.

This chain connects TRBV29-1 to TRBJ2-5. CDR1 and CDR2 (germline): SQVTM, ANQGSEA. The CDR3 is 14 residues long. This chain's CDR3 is CSVVSGSIEETQYF. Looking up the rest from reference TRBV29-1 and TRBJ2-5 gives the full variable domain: SAVISQKPSRDICQRGTSLTIQCQVDSQVTMMFWYRQQPGQSLTLIATANQGSEATYESGFVIDKFPISRPNLTFSTLTVSNMSPEDSSIYLCSVVSGSIEETQYFGPGTRLLVL.

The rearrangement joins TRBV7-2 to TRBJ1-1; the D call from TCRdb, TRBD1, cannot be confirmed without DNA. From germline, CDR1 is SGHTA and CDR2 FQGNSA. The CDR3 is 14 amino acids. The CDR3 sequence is CASSLRRGGTEAFF.

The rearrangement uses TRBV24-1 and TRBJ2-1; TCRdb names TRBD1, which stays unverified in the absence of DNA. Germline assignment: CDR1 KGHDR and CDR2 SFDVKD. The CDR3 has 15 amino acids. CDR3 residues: CATGVRGGAMNEQFF.

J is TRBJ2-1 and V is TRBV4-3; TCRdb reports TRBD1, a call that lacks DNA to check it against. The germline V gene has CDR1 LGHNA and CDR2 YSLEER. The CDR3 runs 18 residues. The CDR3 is CASSQEPRAGGSYNEQFF.

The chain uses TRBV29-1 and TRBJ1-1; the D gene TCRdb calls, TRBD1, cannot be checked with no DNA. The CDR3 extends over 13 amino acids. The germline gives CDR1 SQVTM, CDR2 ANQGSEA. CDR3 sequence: CSVGSGVDTEAFF. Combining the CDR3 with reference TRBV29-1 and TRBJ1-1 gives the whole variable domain SAVISQKPSRDICQRGTSLTIQCQVDSQVTMMFWYRQQPGQSLTLIATANQGSEATYESGFVIDKFPISRPNLTFSTLTVSNMSPEDSSIYLCSVGSGVDTEAFFGQGTRLTVV.

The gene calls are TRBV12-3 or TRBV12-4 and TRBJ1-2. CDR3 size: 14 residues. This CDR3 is CASSLTQSNYGYTF.

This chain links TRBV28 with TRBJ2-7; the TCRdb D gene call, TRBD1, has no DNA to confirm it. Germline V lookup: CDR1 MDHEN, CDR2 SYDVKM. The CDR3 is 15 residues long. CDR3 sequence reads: CASRTGTGGGYEQYF.